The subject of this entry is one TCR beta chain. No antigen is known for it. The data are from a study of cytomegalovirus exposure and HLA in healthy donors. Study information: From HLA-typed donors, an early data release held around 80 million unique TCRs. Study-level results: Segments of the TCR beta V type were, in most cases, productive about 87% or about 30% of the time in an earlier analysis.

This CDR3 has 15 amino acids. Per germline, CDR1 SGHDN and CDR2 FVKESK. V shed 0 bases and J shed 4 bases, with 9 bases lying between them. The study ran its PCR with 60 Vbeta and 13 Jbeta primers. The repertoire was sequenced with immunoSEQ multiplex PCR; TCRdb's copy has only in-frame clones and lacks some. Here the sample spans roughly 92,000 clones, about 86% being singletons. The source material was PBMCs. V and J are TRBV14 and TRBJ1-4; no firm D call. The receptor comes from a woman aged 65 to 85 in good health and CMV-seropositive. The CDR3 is CASSQDIGFNEKLFF. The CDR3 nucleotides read TGTGCCAGCAGCCAAGATATCGGGTTTAATGAAAAACTGTTTTTT.